Below, 3 T cell receptor beta chains from the same sample are listed, as sequenced in a study of lung T cells in sarcoidosis with Löfgren's syndrome. TCRdb re-called the reads through MiXCR, storing one row per CDR3 protein. The sample consists of fewer than 25,000 distinct CDR3 sequences, around 20% of them appearing once. Source material: CD4+ T cells from bronchoalveolar lavage. These receptors were obtained from a human donor with sarcoidosis (Löfgren's syndrome or another form), or a control subject (not recorded which).

The table lists this clonotype with many counts. This chain uses TRBV20-1 with TRBJ2-1, with 9 bases aligning to TRBD2. The CDR3 is 15 residues long. V gave up 0 bases and J gave up 5 bases; unmatched junction bases: 5. CDR1 is DFQATT, CDR2 SNEGSKA, per germline (reference sequence). CDR3 protein: CSARDPLAGNNEQFF. The CDR3 DNA is TGCAGTGCTAGAGATCCACTAGCGGGTAACAATGAGCAGTTCTTC.

Judged by abundance, this clonotype is medium-sized. The gene calls are TRBV6-1 and TRBJ2-1; 8 bases map to TRBD1. Germline CDR1 MNHNS, CDR2 SASEGT. Trimming removed 6 bases from V and 7 bases from J; junction bases left unmatched: 8. The CDR3 sequence is 14 residues long. CDR3 protein: CASRGRGRRNEQFF. Here the CDR3 DNA reads TGTGCCAGCAGAGGCAGGGGGCGCAGGAATGAGCAGTTCTTC.

This clonotype has ten or more counts. The V gene is TRBV7-2, the J gene TRBJ2-2, with D perhaps being TRBD1 or TRBD2 (5 bases each). V gave up 2 bases and J gave up 2 bases, with 12 bases separating them. CDR1 SGHTA and CDR2 FQGNSA come from the germline V gene. CDR3 length equals 16 residues. CDR3 nucleotides: TGTGCCAGCAGCTTAAGCCAGAGGGGTAACACCGGGGAGCTGTTTTTT. This gives the protein CASSLSQRGNTGELFF.